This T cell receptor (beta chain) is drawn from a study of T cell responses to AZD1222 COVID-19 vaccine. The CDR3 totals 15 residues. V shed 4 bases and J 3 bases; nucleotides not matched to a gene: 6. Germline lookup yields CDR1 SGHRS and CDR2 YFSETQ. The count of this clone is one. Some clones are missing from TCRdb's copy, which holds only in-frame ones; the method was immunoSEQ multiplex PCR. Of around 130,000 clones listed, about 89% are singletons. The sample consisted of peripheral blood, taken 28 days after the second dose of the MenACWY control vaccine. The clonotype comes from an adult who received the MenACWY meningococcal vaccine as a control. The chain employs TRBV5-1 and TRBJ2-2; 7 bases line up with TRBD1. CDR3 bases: TGCGCCAGCAGCACGACAGGGCCCCACACCGGGGAGCTGTTTTTT. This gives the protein CASSTTGPHTGELFF. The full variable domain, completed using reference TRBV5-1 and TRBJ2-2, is KAGVTQTPRYLIKTRGQQVTLSCSPISGHRSVSWYQQTPGQGLQFLFEYFSETQRNKGNFPGRFSGRQFSNSRSEMNVSTLELGDSALYLCASSTTGPHTGELFFGEGSRLTVL.